The 25 T cell receptor beta chains below were found in one sample sequenced in a study of T-cell reconstitution after alpha-beta-depleted transplantation in children. As it was prepared, the TCRbeta library received unique molecular identifiers. TCRdb independently ran MiXCR on the PCR reads; one entry per CDR3 protein. The sample includes around 450,000 distinct CDR3 sequences, 15% to 20% of them seen just once. Sequences were derived from PBMCs, mostly from graft donor cells, sampled 360 days after TCRalphabeta/CD19-depleted stem cell transplant. The receptors originated from a boy in the first two years of life who had a stem cell transplant for Wiskott-Aldrich syndrome, so the T cells may come from the graft donor.

This clonotype was counted between two and nine times. The rearrangement links TRBV6-5 to TRBJ2-5; unclear D gene. The CDR3 length is 13 residues. Germline CDR1 MNHEY, CDR2 SVGAGI. V lost 3 bases and J 7 bases, leaving 12 bases between the germline ends. CDR3 region: CASSYGRRRTQYF. DNA of the CDR3: TGTGCCAGCAGTTATGGTAGAAGGAGGACCCAGTACTTC.

The rearrangement joins TRBV11-2 to TRBJ2-1, with TRBD2 as a possible D gene (7 bases). Germline values: CDR1 SGHAT, CDR2 FQNNGV. V was pared by 0 bases and J by 4 bases, with 13 bases between. The CDR3 runs 16 residues. CDR3 bases: TGTGCCAGCAGCTTAGATTGGGGGGGCCCATACAATGAGCAGTTCTTC. This translates into CASSLDWGGPYNEQFF.

This clonotype was detected many times. In DNA form, the CDR3 reads TGTGCCAGCAGGCCTCAGGGGGCAGATACGCAGTATTTT. Protein: CASRPQGADTQYF. The J gene is TRBJ2-3, the V gene TRBV6-6; TRBD1 aligns across 7 bases. The CDR3 has 13 residues. Germline V gives CDR1 MNHNY, CDR2 SVGAGI (reference sequence). With 6 bases clipped from V and 4 bases from J, the junction kept 4 bases outside the gene matches.

The chain combines TRBV24-1 with TRBJ2-5; D is unclear. Trimming cost V 5 bases and J 2 bases, with 11 bases left between them. CDR1 is KGHDR, CDR2 SFDVKD, per germline. This CDR3 has 14 amino acids. CDR3 residues: CATSAADRQETQYF. Here the CDR3 DNA reads TGTGCCACCAGTGCCGCGGACCGACAAGAGACCCAGTACTTC.

V is TRBV2 and J is TRBJ2-1; 8 nucleotides agree with TRBD2. The length of the CDR3 is 16 residues. The V gene end was trimmed by 3 bases and the J gene end by 7 bases; junction bases not matched to a gene: 11. Germline V lookup: CDR1 SNHLY, CDR2 FYNNEI. CDR3 region: CASSDRGSGSWNEQFF. The CDR3 bases are TGTGCCAGCAGTGACCGGGGGAGCGGGAGTTGGAATGAGCAGTTCTTC.

This clonotype occurred a few times. V gene TRBV12-3 or TRBV12-4 combines with J gene TRBJ2-7; D is perhaps TRBD1 or TRBD2 (5 bases each). V lost 6 bases, J lost 2 bases, and 14 bases lay in between. This CDR3 is built from 14 residues. The CDR3 reads CASRRGVLTYEQYF. The CDR3 nucleotides are TGTGCCAGCAGACGAGGGGTCCTCACCTACGAGCAGTACTTC.

This rearrangement joins TRBV20-1 to TRBJ2-5, with D unclear. Germline lookup yields CDR1 DFQATT and CDR2 SNEGSKA (reference sequence). Trimming pared 3 bases from V and 10 bases from J, leaving 12 bases between. The CDR3 is 11 amino acids. The CDR3 spells CSASKGQVQYF. The CDR3, as DNA: TGCAGTGCTAGTAAAGGTCAAGTCCAGTACTTC.

In this sample, this clonotype turned up a few times. This chain uses TRBV5-5 with TRBJ2-5, with TRBD1 identical over 7 bases. Germline CDR1 is SGHKS and CDR2 is YYEKEE (reference sequence). The length of the CDR3 is 14 residues. V was pared by 4 bases and J by 3 bases, with 6 bases of the junction left unmatched. CDR3: CASSRSTGKETQYF. The CDR3 coding sequence is TGTGCCAGCAGCCGATCGACAGGGAAAGAGACCCAGTACTTC.

This clonotype was seen a few times. The V and J genes are TRBV12-3 or TRBV12-4 and TRBJ2-1; D is possibly TRBD1 (7 bases). The CDR3 contains 15 residues. The V end lost 2 bases, the J end lost 7 bases, and 15 bases lay between the germline ends. In DNA form, the CDR3 reads TGTGCCAGCAGTTTAATAGGGCAGGGGGGTAATGAGCAGTTCTTC. This codes for CASSLIGQGGNEQFF.

This clonotype was seen at least ten times. J is TRBJ1-1 and V is TRBV15; 8 positions match TRBD1. Per the germline V gene, CDR1 is LNHNV and CDR2 is YYDKDF (reference sequence). Trimming took 8 bases from V and 6 from J; bases not matched to a gene: 8. The CDR3 runs to 13 residues. The CDR3 protein is CATGQGFVAEAFF. In nucleotides, the CDR3 is TGTGCCACCGGACAGGGCTTTGTTGCTGAAGCTTTCTTT. Together with reference TRBV15 and TRBJ1-1, the CDR3 gives the full variable domain: DAMVIQNPRYQVTQFGKPVTLSCSQTLNHNVMYWYQQKSSQAPKLLFHYYDKDFNNEADTPDNFQSRRPNTSFCFLDIRSPGLGDTAMYLCATGQGFVAEAFFGQGTRLTVV.

The chain uses TRBV7-9 and TRBJ2-5, with 9 bases matching TRBD2. V dropped 1 base and J dropped 2; count of bases not matched to a gene: 2. The CDR3 extends over 15 amino acids. The germline gives CDR1 SEHNR, CDR2 FQNEAQ (reference sequence). DNA for the CDR3: TGTGCCAGCAGCTTAGAAGCGGGGGGACAAGAGACCCAGTACTTC. Residues: CASSLEAGGQETQYF.

The V and J genes are TRBV3-1 and TRBJ2-2, with D perhaps given as TRBD1 or TRBD2 (5 bases each). V lost 0 bases and J 3 bases, leaving 11 bases between the germline ends. Per germline, CDR1 LGHDT and CDR2 YNNKEL (reference sequence). This CDR3 region has 16 residues. This chain's CDR3 is CASSQEGTWHTGELFF. The CDR3 bases are TGTGCCAGCAGCCAAGAGGGGACGTGGCACACCGGGGAGCTGTTTTTT.

This clonotype was seen once. CDR3 region: CASRPRLAGPIQETQYF. The CDR3 region has the DNA TGTGCCAGCAGACCAAGACTAGCGGGACCGATACAAGAGACCCAGTACTTC. The gene calls are TRBV2 and TRBJ2-5; TRBD2 agrees at 11 bases. The V gene end was trimmed by 6 bases and the J gene end by 2 bases; junction bases not matched to a gene: 11. Germline V gene lookup returns CDR1 SNHLY and CDR2 FYNNEI. CDR3 length: 17 residues.

This clonotype occurred a few times. The chain is built from TRBV12-3 or TRBV12-4 and TRBJ1-1, with 9 bases that match TRBD1. The CDR3 totals 14 residues. The trim removed 8 bases at V and 3 bases at J, leaving 7 bases unmatched. CDR3 region: CASLTRQGDTEAFF. CDR3 coding DNA: TGTGCCAGCCTAACAAGACAGGGGGACACTGAAGCTTTCTTT.

The rearrangement joins TRBV14 to TRBJ2-1; 10 bases fit TRBD1. The CDR3 length is 14 residues. CDR1 and CDR2 (germline): SGHDN, FVKESK. The V segment lost 3 bases and the J segment 11 bases; nucleotides outside the gene matches: 7. The CDR3 DNA reads as TGTGCCAGCAGCCAGGGGACAGGGGCTGAGAAGCAGTTCTTC. This translates into CASSQGTGAEKQFF.

The rearrangement joins TRBV20-1 to TRBJ2-7, with TRBD2 identical over 10 bases. The V gene end was trimmed by 2 bases and the J gene end by 2 bases; junction bases not matched to a gene: 3. The CDR3 length is 14 residues. Germline CDR1 and CDR2: DFQATT and SNEGSKA (reference sequence). CDR3 region: CSARKLAGTYEQYF. CDR3 coding DNA: TGCAGTGCTAGAAAACTAGCGGGAACCTACGAGCAGTACTTC.

The gene calls are TRBV12-3 or TRBV12-4 and TRBJ2-1; no definite D call. The CDR3 runs 13 residues. V lost 3 bases and J 8 bases, leaving 11 bases between the germline ends. The DNA for the CDR3 is TGTGCCAGCAGTTTGGTAGTAGCCCATGAGCAGTTCTTC. Its protein is CASSLVVAHEQFF.

The chain uses TRBV2 and TRBJ2-2; a weak D match, TRBD2 (6 bases). Deletions cut 8 bases from V and 5 bases from J, with 15 bases between. Germline V gene sequence: CDR1 SNHLY, CDR2 FYNNEI. The length of the CDR3 is 14 residues. The CDR3 protein is CASLRGNGTGELFF. CDR3 nucleotides: TGTGCCAGCCTGCGGGGCAACGGGACCGGGGAGCTGTTTTTT.

The sample holds a few counts of this clonotype. V gene TRBV7-6 combines with J gene TRBJ2-4, with D possibly TRBD1 on 5 matching bases. The CDR3 totals 16 residues. From germline, CDR1 is SGHVS and CDR2 FNYEAQ. V lost 1 base, J lost 2 bases, and 12 bases lay in between. The CDR3 protein is CASSLGPGHTKNIQYF. CDR3 in DNA: TGTGCCAGCAGCTTAGGCCCCGGACACACCAAAAACATTCAGTACTTC.

The chain links TRBV7-8 to TRBJ2-5, with 11 positions matching TRBD2. Germline CDR1 SGHVS, CDR2 FQNEAQ. This CDR3 spans 18 amino acids. The V segment lost 1 base and the J segment 5 bases; nucleotides outside the gene matches: 12. The CDR3 sequence is CASSLGGLVLAGAETQYF. CDR3 bases: TGTGCCAGCAGCTTAGGGGGTCTGGTACTAGCGGGAGCGGAGACCCAGTACTTC.

V usage is TRBV5-1 and J usage is TRBJ2-3, with 9 bases aligning to TRBD2. This CDR3 region has 15 residues. V lost 4 bases to trimming and J lost 7 bases; unmatched junction nucleotides: 10. Germline V gene lookup returns CDR1 SGHRS and CDR2 YFSETQ. The CDR3, as DNA: TGCGCCAGCAGCCCCTTTGCGGGGGGGCAGAATACGCAGTATTTT. Translation: CASSPFAGGQNTQYF.

This rearrangement joins TRBV7-2 to TRBJ2-1; 12 bases are shared with TRBD2. The V gene end was trimmed by 3 bases and the J gene end by 3 bases; junction bases not matched to a gene: 6. The CDR3 is 17 residues long. Germline-derived CDR1 and CDR2 are SGHTA and FQGNSA. The CDR3 sequence: CASSFATSGGSYNEQFF. The DNA for the CDR3 is TGTGCCAGCAGCTTTGCGACTAGCGGGGGCAGCTACAATGAGCAGTTCTTC.

The sample holds a few counts of this clonotype. The gene calls are TRBV2 and TRBJ1-1; D is uncertain. Germline V gene lookup returns CDR1 SNHLY and CDR2 FYNNEI. V gave up 6 bases and J gave up 11 bases, with 13 bases separating them. This CDR3 comprises 11 residues. The chain's CDR3 is CASRNGETAFF. The DNA of the CDR3 is TGTGCCAGCAGGAACGGGGAGACGGCTTTCTTT. Together with reference TRBV2 and TRBJ1-1, the CDR3 gives the full variable domain: EPEVTQTPSHQVTQMGQEVILRCVPISNHLYFYWYRQILGQKVEFLVSFYNNEISEKSEIFDDQFSVERPDGSNFTLKIRSTKLEDSAMYFCASRNGETAFFGQGTRLTVV.

This clonotype was recorded at least ten times. The chain couples TRBV20-1 to TRBJ2-3; possible D gene TRBD2, 5 bases. V was pared by 1 base and J by 2 bases, with 10 bases between. The CDR3 consists of 14 residues. From germline, CDR1 is DFQATT and CDR2 SNEGSKA (reference sequence). Written as DNA, the CDR3 is TGCAGTGCTAGAGGACTAAGCCCCACAGATACGCAGTATTTT. Protein product: CSARGLSPTDTQYF.

The rearrangement uses TRBV20-1 and TRBJ2-5; unclear D gene. Germline loops: CDR1 DFQATT, CDR2 SNEGSKA (reference sequence). This CDR3 has 12 residues. Trimming took 6 bases from V and 4 from J, leaving 12 bases between them. The CDR3 region has the DNA TGCAGTGCCCGTACGATGGGAGAGACCCAGTACTTC. As protein: CSARTMGETQYF.